This T cell receptor (beta chain) comes out of a study of T cells in Graves' hyperthyroidism and ophthalmopathy. About the research overall: Sampling of peripheral blood happened at initial diagnosis, prior to any treatment.

CDR1 is DFQATT, CDR2 SNEGSKA, per germline (reference sequence). The CDR3 is 15 amino acids. With 5 bases clipped from V and 5 bases from J, the junction kept 11 bases outside the gene matches. The source material, RNA transcripts, was used to amplify TCR beta CDR3 regions. HTBI primers were the set used in a first-round RT-PCR of the TCR CDR3. MiXCR, applied by TCRdb to the multiplex PCR reads, yields one record per CDR3 protein. The sample lists roughly 560,000 distinct CDR3 sequences, about 14% seen once, with 3.5% to 4.5% in the top ten. The TCR sequence derives from a woman aged 40 to 50 with Graves' ophthalmopathy. This chain links TRBV20-1 with TRBJ2-5; 10 bases fit TRBD2. The specimen was blood. The CDR3: CSARSGRARGETQYF. CDR3 DNA sequence: TGCAGTGCTCGAAGCGGGAGGGCCCGGGGCGAGACCCAGTACTTC.